The clone carrying this TCR beta chain was detected a few times. Its antigen is unidentified. CDR1 MNHNY and CDR2 SVGAGI come from the germline V gene (reference sequence). This CDR3 comprises 16 residues. Losses at the gene ends were 5 bases for V and 6 bases for J; bases not matched to a gene: 6. The source of the sample is a study of cytomegalovirus exposure and HLA in healthy donors. Study in general: Of about 400 genotyped donors, 70% to 85% clustered with self-reported Caucasian donors.

General study findings and limits: A link between a missense DCLRE1C variant and TCR beta V- and J-gene trimming emerged from a later analysis. Later, an analysis showed that TCR beta chains associated with HLA were more clonally expanded than others that were equally common.

Donors counted as nominally healthy when sampled, yet unrecorded immune exposures were likely. The PCR had 60 Vbeta and 13 Jbeta primers. Sequenced by immunoSEQ multiplex PCR; TCRdb stores in-frame clones only, minus some. The sample has over 150,000 clones; around 80% are singletons. The source material was PBMCs. The receptor comes from a woman in her twenties or thirties in good health and CMV-seropositive. The chain has TRBV6-6 and TRBJ2-2, with 13 bases lining up with TRBD2. CDR3 sequence reads: CASSLGTSGASGELFF. The CDR3 nucleotides are TGTGCCAGCAGTCTAGGGACTAGCGGGGCGTCCGGGGAGCTGTTTTTT.